This T cell receptor (beta chain) derives from a study of blood T cells in healthy people across ages. The overall study: About one barcoded beta molecule per two T cells was the capture yield of template switching.

A second 7 to 11 cycle PCR used barcoded and J-beta primers. MiXCR, applied by TCRdb to the 5' RACE reads, yields one record per CDR3 protein. The profile shows roughly 730,000 distinct CDR3 sequences, 56% of them singletons. This TCR came from a man in his forties in good health. The sequencing sample was made of blood.

The CDR3 sequence: CASSEPGGTEAFF. The DNA for the CDR3 is TGTGCCAGCAGTGAACCTGGAGGCACTGAAGCTTTCTTT. This sequence joins TRBV25-1 and TRBJ1-1; D call uncertain. V lost 2 bases and J 4 bases, leaving 8 bases between the germline ends. Germline V lookup: CDR1 MGHDK, CDR2 SYGVNS. The CDR3 has 13 residues.